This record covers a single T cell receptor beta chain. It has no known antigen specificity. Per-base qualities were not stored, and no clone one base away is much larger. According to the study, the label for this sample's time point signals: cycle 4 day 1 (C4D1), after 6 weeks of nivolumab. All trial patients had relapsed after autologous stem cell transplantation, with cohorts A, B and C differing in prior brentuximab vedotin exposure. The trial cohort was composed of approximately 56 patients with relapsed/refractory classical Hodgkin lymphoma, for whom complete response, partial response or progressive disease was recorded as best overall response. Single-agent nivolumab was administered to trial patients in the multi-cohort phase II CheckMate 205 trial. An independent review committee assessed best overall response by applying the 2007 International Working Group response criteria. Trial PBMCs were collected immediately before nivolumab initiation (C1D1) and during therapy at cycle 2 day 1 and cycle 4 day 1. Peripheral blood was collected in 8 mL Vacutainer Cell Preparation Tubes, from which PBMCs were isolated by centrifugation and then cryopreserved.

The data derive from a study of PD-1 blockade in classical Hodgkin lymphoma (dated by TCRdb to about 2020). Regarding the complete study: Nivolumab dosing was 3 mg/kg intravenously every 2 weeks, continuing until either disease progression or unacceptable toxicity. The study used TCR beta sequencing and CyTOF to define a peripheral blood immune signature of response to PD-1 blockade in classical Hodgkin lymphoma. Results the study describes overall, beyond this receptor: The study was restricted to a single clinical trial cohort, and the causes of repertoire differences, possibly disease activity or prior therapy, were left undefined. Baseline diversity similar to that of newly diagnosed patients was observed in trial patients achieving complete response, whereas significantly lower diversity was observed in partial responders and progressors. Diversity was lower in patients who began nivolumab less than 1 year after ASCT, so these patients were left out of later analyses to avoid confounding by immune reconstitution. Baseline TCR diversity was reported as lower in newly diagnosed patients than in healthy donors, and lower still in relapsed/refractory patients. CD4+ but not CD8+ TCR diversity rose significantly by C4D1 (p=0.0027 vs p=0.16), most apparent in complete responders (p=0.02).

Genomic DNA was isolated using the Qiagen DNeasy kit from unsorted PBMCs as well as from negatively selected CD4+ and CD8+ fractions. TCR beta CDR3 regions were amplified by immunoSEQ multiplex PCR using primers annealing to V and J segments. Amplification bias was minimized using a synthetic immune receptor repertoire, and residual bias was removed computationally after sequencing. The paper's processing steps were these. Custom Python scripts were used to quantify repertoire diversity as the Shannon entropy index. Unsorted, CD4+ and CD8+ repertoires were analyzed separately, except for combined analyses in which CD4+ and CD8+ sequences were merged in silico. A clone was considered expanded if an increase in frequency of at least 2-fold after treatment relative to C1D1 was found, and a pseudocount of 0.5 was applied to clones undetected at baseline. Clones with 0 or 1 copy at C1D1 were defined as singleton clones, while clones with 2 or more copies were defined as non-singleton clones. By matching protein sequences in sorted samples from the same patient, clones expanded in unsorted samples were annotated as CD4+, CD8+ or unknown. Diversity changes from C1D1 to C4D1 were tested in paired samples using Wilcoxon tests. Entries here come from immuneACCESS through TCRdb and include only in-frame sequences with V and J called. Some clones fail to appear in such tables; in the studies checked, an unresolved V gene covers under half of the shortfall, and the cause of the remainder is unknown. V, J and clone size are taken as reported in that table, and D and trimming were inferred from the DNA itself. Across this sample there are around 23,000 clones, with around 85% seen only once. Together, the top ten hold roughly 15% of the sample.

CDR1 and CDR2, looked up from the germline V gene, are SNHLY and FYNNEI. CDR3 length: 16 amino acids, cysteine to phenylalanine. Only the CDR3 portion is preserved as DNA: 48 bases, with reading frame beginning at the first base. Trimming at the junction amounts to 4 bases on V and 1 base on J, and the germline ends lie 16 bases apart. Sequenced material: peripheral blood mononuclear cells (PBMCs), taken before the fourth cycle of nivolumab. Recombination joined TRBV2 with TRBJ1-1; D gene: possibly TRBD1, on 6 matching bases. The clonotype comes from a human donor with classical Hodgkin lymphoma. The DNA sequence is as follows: TGTGCCAGCAGTGGCGTAGGGGGTGGGAGGAACACTGAAGCTTTCTTT. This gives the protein CASSGVGGGRNTEAFF. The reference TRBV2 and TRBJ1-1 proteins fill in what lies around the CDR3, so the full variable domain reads EPEVTQTPSHQVTQMGQEVILRCVPISNHLYFYWYRQILGQKVEFLVSFYNNEISEKSEIFDDQFSVERPDGSNFTLKIRSTKLEDSAMYFCASSGVGGGRNTEAFFGQGTRLTVV.